This TCR beta chain stems from a study of blood T cell repertoires in COVID-19. As for the study in general: Collection of acute and convalescent COVID-19 samples took place in the United States, Italy and Spain. T cells, B-cell-depleted T cells, or PBMCs provided the cDNA or gDNA that served as material.

Authors' processing steps: From reference gene primer amplification, estimates of nucleated cell counts were derived. Using immunoSEQ multiplex PCR, the repertoire was profiled, and TCRdb retains in-frame clones only, with some absent. V and J calls plus clone size are reproduced from that table; the DNA served to infer D and trimming. The sample carries about 69,000 clones, roughly 87% recorded once. This sequence originates from a woman aged 50 to 65 with active COVID-19. The specimen was peripheral blood.

The CDR3 reads CASSPGLAVDYNEQFF. DNA for the CDR3: TGCGCCAGCAGCCCGGGACTAGCGGTAGATTACAATGAGCAGTTCTTC. The chain has TRBV5-1 and TRBJ2-1, with 11 nucleotides matching TRBD2. The CDR3 spans 16 residues. Germline-derived CDR1 and CDR2 are SGHRS and YFSETQ. The J segment lost 4 bases and the V segment lost 4 bases, leaving 7 bases of the junction unmatched.